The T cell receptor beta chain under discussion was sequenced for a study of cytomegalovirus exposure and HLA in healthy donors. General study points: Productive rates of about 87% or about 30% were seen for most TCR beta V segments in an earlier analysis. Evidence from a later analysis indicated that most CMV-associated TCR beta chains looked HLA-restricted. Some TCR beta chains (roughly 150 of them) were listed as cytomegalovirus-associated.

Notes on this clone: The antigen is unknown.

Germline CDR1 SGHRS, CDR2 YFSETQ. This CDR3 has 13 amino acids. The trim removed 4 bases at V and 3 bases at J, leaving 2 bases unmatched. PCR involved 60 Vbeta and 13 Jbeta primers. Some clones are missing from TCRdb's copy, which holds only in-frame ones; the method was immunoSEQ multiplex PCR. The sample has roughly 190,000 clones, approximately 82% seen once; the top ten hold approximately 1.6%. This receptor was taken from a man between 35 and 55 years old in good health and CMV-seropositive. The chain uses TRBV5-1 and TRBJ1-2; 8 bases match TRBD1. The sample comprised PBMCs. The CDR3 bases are TGCGCCAGCAGCGAGGGACAGGACTATGGCTACACCTTC. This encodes CASSEGQDYGYTF.